Below, 5 T cell receptor beta chains from the same sample are listed, as sequenced in a study of T cell responses to AZD1222 COVID-19 vaccine. The method was immunoSEQ multiplex PCR; TCRdb's version includes in-frame clones alone and lacks a portion of them. The data show under 140,000 clones, roughly 93% seen once. The sequences come from peripheral blood, collected 28 days after the second AZD1222 dose. Receptor source: an adult who received the AZD1222 COVID-19 vaccine.

The V gene is TRBV6-1, the J gene TRBJ1-2; a possible D gene is TRBD1 (5 bases). Germline values: CDR1 MNHNS, CDR2 SASEGT. The V gene lost 3 bases and the J gene lost 3 bases, with 11 bases spanning the gap. The CDR3 has 14 residues. The CDR3 reads CASSEQGRDYGYTF. The CDR3 coding sequence is TGTGCCAGCAGTGAGCAGGGCAGGGACTATGGCTACACCTTC.

The chain carries TRBV27 and TRBJ1-6; 7 bases line up with TRBD1. V trimming: 9 bases; J trimming: 4 bases; junction bases outside the gene matches: 12. The CDR3 totals 16 residues. Per the germline V gene, CDR1 is MNHEY and CDR2 is SMNVEV (reference sequence). The CDR3 sequence: CARRDSPNLYNSPLHF. The CDR3 bases are TGTGCCAGGAGGGACAGCCCGAACCTTTATAATTCACCCCTCCACTTT.

This clone was seen a few times. The chain carries TRBV6-5 and TRBJ1-5; D call uncertain. Germline V CDR1 and CDR2: MNHEY, SVGAGI. V was cut by 4 bases and J by 0 bases, with 10 bases left in between. The CDR3 is made up of 15 amino acids. CDR3 region: CASSFRRASNQPQHF. In nucleotides, the CDR3 is TGTGCCAGCAGTTTTCGGAGGGCTAGCAATCAGCCCCAGCATTTT.

CDR3 DNA sequence: TGTGCCAGCAGCCAATACACCGGGACACTTAATCAGCCCCAGCATTTT. It translates to CASSQYTGTLNQPQHF. The chain recombines TRBV5-5 with TRBJ1-5, with a tentative D call TRBD1 (6 bases). In germline, CDR1 is SGHKS, CDR2 YYEKEE (reference sequence). CDR3 length equals 16 residues. The V and J ends lost 4 bases and 4 bases respectively, with 18 bases between them. Full variable domain (outside the CDR3, taken from reference TRBV5-5 and TRBJ1-5): DAGVTQSPTHLIKTRGQQVTLRCSPISGHKSVSWYQQVLGQGPQFIFQYYEKEERGRGNFPDRFSARQFPNYSSELNVNALLLGDSALYLCASSQYTGTLNQPQHFGDGTRLSIL.

The chain employs TRBV7-2 and TRBJ2-7; 9 bases map to TRBD2. The CDR3 consists of 15 residues. The V segment lost 1 base and the J segment 2 bases; nucleotides outside the gene matches: 3. Germline assignment: CDR1 SGHTA and CDR2 FQGNSA. The CDR3 sequence: CASSLGASGTYEQYF. In nucleotides, the CDR3 is TGTGCCAGCAGCTTAGGTGCTAGCGGGACCTACGAGCAGTACTTC. Using reference TRBV7-2 and TRBJ2-7 for the parts outside the CDR3, the full variable domain is GAGVSQSPSNKVTEKGKDVELRCDPISGHTALYWYRQSLGQGLEFLIYFQGNSAPDKSGLPSDRFSAERTGGSVSTLTIQRTQQEDSAVYLCASSLGASGTYEQYFGPGTRLTVT.